This T cell receptor beta chain was captured in a study of T-cell reconstitution after alpha-beta-depleted transplantation in children. This clonotype was detected only a few times. The V gene lost 3 bases and the J gene lost 4 bases, with 9 bases spanning the gap. CDR3 length: 13 amino acids. Using unique molecular identifiers, the investigators prepared the TCRbeta library. TCRdb redid the calling of the PCR reads with MiXCR, one entry per CDR3 protein. The sample gives about 900,000 distinct CDR3 sequences, about 26% of which show up once; about 28% is in the top ten. The starting material was PBMCs, mostly from graft donor cells, obtained 360 days after TCRalphabeta/CD19-depleted stem cell transplant. This chain uses TRBV12-3 or TRBV12-4 with TRBJ1-1, with D perhaps TRBD1 (6 bases). The sequence was collected from a boy less than two years old who had a stem cell transplant for SCID, so the T cells may come from the graft donor. As DNA, the CDR3 is TGTGCCAGCAGTTTCACAGGGAGCACTGAAGCTTTCTTT. It codes for CASSFTGSTEAFF.